A selection of T cell receptor beta chains follows, all from one sample in a study of CD8+ T cells in alopecia areata. Produced via immunoSEQ multiplex PCR; TCRdb's table is partial and in-frame only. The table lists roughly 110,000 clones, 56% of them singletons. The source material was CD4+ T cells sorted from blood, sampled at week 24, from a patient treated with tofacitinib. The receptors shown here come from a human donor with alopecia areata. Each CDR3 is given with its conserved first and last residue. D genes are given only for firm matches. The size of a clone is reported for some rows only, either as once, few or many, or as a class for expanded clones.

abundance: few; v_gene: TRBV5-6; d_gene: .; j_gene: TRBJ1-5; CDR3nt: TGTGCCAGCAGCTTGGGCGGCTTCAAAAATCAGCCCCAGCATTTT; CDR3aa: CASSLGGFKNQPQHF
abundance: .; v_gene: TRBV19; d_gene: TRBD1; j_gene: TRBJ1-5; CDR3nt: TGTGCCAGCAGGGACAGTACAATCCAGCCCCAGCATTTT; CDR3aa: CASRDSTIQPQHF
abundance: .; v_gene: TRBV13; d_gene: .; j_gene: TRBJ1-2; CDR3nt: TGTGCCAGCAGCTTAGCCCTCTATGGCTACACCTTC; CDR3aa: CASSLALYGYTF
abundance: once; v_gene: TRBV18; d_gene: .; j_gene: TRBJ2-3; CDR3nt: TGTGCCAGCTCCGACCCCGGGACGGTTAGCACAGATACGCAGTATTTT; CDR3aa: CASSDPGTVSTDTQYF
abundance: .; v_gene: TRBV4-1; d_gene: TRBD2; j_gene: TRBJ2-7; CDR3nt: TGCGCCAGCAGCCAAGATGTCCTAGCGGGGAAGATTAGGAAGTCCTACGAGCAGTACTTC; CDR3aa: CASSQDVLAGKIRKSYEQYF
abundance: once; v_gene: TRBV11-2; d_gene: TRBD2; j_gene: TRBJ2-3; CDR3nt: TGTGCCAGCAGCTTCCGACTAGCGGGGGGCACAGATACGCAGTATTTT; CDR3aa: CASSFRLAGGTDTQYF
abundance: few; v_gene: TRBV23-1; d_gene: .; j_gene: TRBJ1-2; CDR3nt: TGCGCCAGCCCCCGGGGGTCGGGTGGCTACACCTTC; CDR3aa: CASPRGSGGYTF
abundance: .; v_gene: TRBV5-6; d_gene: .; j_gene: TRBJ1-6; CDR3nt: TGTGCCAGCAGCTTACGAATCACTAATTCACCCCTCCACTTT; CDR3aa: CASSLRITNSPLHF
abundance: few; v_gene: TRBV4-2; d_gene: .; j_gene: TRBJ2-3; CDR3nt: TGTGCCAGCAGCCATGAGGGGATCACAGATACGCAGTATTTT; CDR3aa: CASSHEGITDTQYF
abundance: .; v_gene: TRBV6-6; d_gene: .; j_gene: TRBJ1-2; CDR3nt: TGTGCCAGCACCTCTGGTGCAGGGCTCTATGGCTACACCTTC; CDR3aa: CASTSGAGLYGYTF
abundance: .; v_gene: TRBV6-5; d_gene: .; j_gene: TRBJ1-1; CDR3nt: TGTGCCAGCAGTTCCCTCATTGGTGACGCTTTCTTT; CDR3aa: CASSSLIGDAFF
abundance: .; v_gene: TRBV7-2; d_gene: .; j_gene: TRBJ2-7; CDR3nt: TGTGCCAGCAGCCAAACCCCAGGGGCTCAGTACGAGCAGTACTTC; CDR3aa: CASSQTPGAQYEQYF
abundance: .; v_gene: TRBV7-9; d_gene: .; j_gene: TRBJ1-1; CDR3nt: TGTGCCAGCAGCTTAGACCTGGGGAGGGCTGAAGCTTTCTTT; CDR3aa: CASSLDLGRAEAFF
abundance: .; v_gene: TRBV27; d_gene: .; j_gene: TRBJ2-7; CDR3nt: TGTGCCAGCAGTTTAGTATTTGGTTCCTACGAGCAGTACTTC; CDR3aa: CASSLVFGSYEQYF
abundance: .; v_gene: TRBV29-1; d_gene: .; j_gene: TRBJ2-7; CDR3nt: TGCAGCGTGGGGGCCGCCTACGAGCAGTACTTC; CDR3aa: CSVGAAYEQYF
abundance: .; v_gene: TRBV6-5; d_gene: TRBD2; j_gene: TRBJ2-7; CDR3nt: TGTGCCAGCCGTACGGGGGGTTCCTACGAGCAGTACTTC; CDR3aa: CASRTGGSYEQYF
abundance: .; v_gene: TRBV6-5; d_gene: .; j_gene: TRBJ2-1; CDR3nt: TGTGCCAGCAGCCAGGCCAGTCAGCAGTTCTTC; CDR3aa: CASSQASQQFF
abundance: .; v_gene: TRBV19; d_gene: .; j_gene: TRBJ1-5; CDR3nt: TGTGCCAGTAGTGCAGGGATCACCAATCAGCCCCAGCATTTT; CDR3aa: CASSAGITNQPQHF
abundance: .; v_gene: TRBV2; d_gene: .; j_gene: TRBJ1-1; CDR3nt: TGTGCCAGCAATCTGAGGGACACTGAAGCTTTCTTT; CDR3aa: CASNLRDTEAFF
abundance: .; v_gene: TRBV2; d_gene: .; j_gene: TRBJ2-5; CDR3nt: TGTGCCAGCAGCCTAACAAGGACCCGGGAGACCCAGTACTTC; CDR3aa: CASSLTRTRETQYF
abundance: .; v_gene: TRBV5-1; d_gene: TRBD2; j_gene: TRBJ2-1; CDR3nt: TGCGCCAGCAGCTTAGGACTAGCCGACCTGTTCTTC; CDR3aa: CASSLGLADLFF
abundance: few; v_gene: TRBV2; d_gene: .; j_gene: TRBJ1-1; CDR3nt: TGTGCCAGCAGACTCCAGGAAACTGAAGCTTTCTTT; CDR3aa: CASRLQETEAFF
abundance: .; v_gene: TRBV6-6; d_gene: .; j_gene: TRBJ2-2; CDR3nt: TGTGCCAGCGGACTCAGGGGGGAAACCGGGGAGCTGTTTTTT; CDR3aa: CASGLRGETGELFF
abundance: .; v_gene: TRBV7-2; d_gene: .; j_gene: TRBJ2-1; CDR3nt: TGTGCCAGCAGCTTAGCGAGGGGCTCCAACAATGAGCAGTTCTTC; CDR3aa: CASSLARGSNNEQFF
abundance: .; v_gene: TRBV14; d_gene: .; j_gene: TRBJ1-1; CDR3nt: TGTGCCAGCAGCCCAAGGGACGGGCGCCAGAACACTGAAGCTTTCTTT; CDR3aa: CASSPRDGRQNTEAFF
abundance: few; v_gene: TRBV7-9; d_gene: .; j_gene: TRBJ1-1; CDR3nt: TGTGCCAGCAGCTTAGGGACAGTAAATGAAGCTTTCTTT; CDR3aa: CASSLGTVNEAFF
abundance: few; v_gene: TRBV29-1; d_gene: .; j_gene: TRBJ2-1; CDR3nt: TGCAGCGTTGAAGATCGGCGGCCAGGGGAAGGTCAGCAGTTCTTC; CDR3aa: CSVEDRRPGEGQQFF
abundance: .; v_gene: TRBV9; d_gene: TRBD2; j_gene: TRBJ2-3; CDR3nt: TGTGCCAGCAGCGTCACCCCTGGTAGCGGGGGGGCCACAGATACGCAGTATTTT; CDR3aa: CASSVTPGSGGATDTQYF
abundance: .; v_gene: TRBV7-2; d_gene: TRBD2; j_gene: TRBJ2-1; CDR3nt: TGTGCCAGCAGCTTAGGTATTGCGGGGGGGCGCAATGAGCAGTTCTTC; CDR3aa: CASSLGIAGGRNEQFF
abundance: once; v_gene: TRBV7-8; d_gene: .; j_gene: TRBJ1-1; CDR3nt: TGTGCCAGCAGCTTAAGGACAGTGATGAACACTGAAGCTTTCTTT; CDR3aa: CASSLRTVMNTEAFF
abundance: once; v_gene: TRBV19; d_gene: .; j_gene: TRBJ1-5; CDR3nt: TGTGCCAGTAGTCCAACGTGGAATAGCAATCAGCCCCAGCATTTT; CDR3aa: CASSPTWNSNQPQHF
abundance: .; v_gene: TRBV5-1; d_gene: .; j_gene: TRBJ2-5; CDR3nt: TGCGCTAGCAGCCCCAGGGGAGAGACCCAGTACTTC; CDR3aa: CASSPRGETQYF
abundance: .; v_gene: TRBV19; d_gene: TRBD1; j_gene: TRBJ2-1; CDR3nt: TGTGCCAGTAGTGGGGGACAGGGGTCTTACAATGAGCAGTTCTTC; CDR3aa: CASSGGQGSYNEQFF
abundance: .; v_gene: TRBV28; d_gene: .; j_gene: TRBJ2-5; CDR3nt: TGTGCCAGCAGTCCTAAGAAGACCCAGTACTTC; CDR3aa: CASSPKKTQYF
abundance: few; v_gene: TRBV29-1; d_gene: .; j_gene: TRBJ1-2; CDR3nt: TGCAGCGTTGAAGATTCTGGGACACGTCCTCCCCGCACCTTC; CDR3aa: CSVEDSGTRPPRTF
abundance: .; v_gene: TRBV30; d_gene: TRBD1; j_gene: TRBJ1-5; CDR3nt: TGTGCCTGGAGTGGGACAGGGGGTCAGCCCCAGCATTTT; CDR3aa: CAWSGTGGQPQHF
abundance: .; v_gene: TRBV29-1; d_gene: .; j_gene: TRBJ1-1; CDR3nt: TGCACAGGGGAATGGCAGTTGAACACTGAAGCTTTCTTT; CDR3aa: CTGEWQLNTEAFF
abundance: .; v_gene: TRBV5-1; d_gene: .; j_gene: TRBJ1-4; CDR3nt: TGCGCCAGCAGCTTCAGACAGAATGAAAAACTGTTTTTT; CDR3aa: CASSFRQNEKLFF
abundance: .; v_gene: TRBV12-5; d_gene: .; j_gene: TRBJ1-1; CDR3nt: TGTGCTAGTGGTTTGGACGGGTGGACTGAAGCTTTCTTT; CDR3aa: CASGLDGWTEAFF
abundance: .; v_gene: TRBV7-2; d_gene: .; j_gene: TRBJ1-5; CDR3nt: TGTGCCAGCAGCTTTTACAGCCGGGGCAATCAGCCCCAGCATTTT; CDR3aa: CASSFYSRGNQPQHF
abundance: .; v_gene: TRBV6-6; d_gene: .; j_gene: TRBJ2-3; CDR3nt: TGTGCCAGCAGTTCCGCGGGACAGTTCTACACAGATACGCAGTATTTT; CDR3aa: CASSSAGQFYTDTQYF
abundance: few; v_gene: TRBV4-2; d_gene: TRBD2; j_gene: TRBJ2-5; CDR3nt: TGTGCCAGCAGCCAAGATAGACTAGCGGAGACCCAGTACTTC; CDR3aa: CASSQDRLAETQYF
abundance: .; v_gene: TRBV29-1; d_gene: TRBD2; j_gene: TRBJ2-1; CDR3nt: TGCAGCGTTGAACTTGTTGCTAGCGGCTCCTACAATGAGCAGTTCTTC; CDR3aa: CSVELVASGSYNEQFF
abundance: .; v_gene: TRBV30; d_gene: TRBD1; j_gene: TRBJ2-7; CDR3nt: TGTGCCTGGAGTGTGACAGGGGCTTCCCACGAGCAGTACTTC; CDR3aa: CAWSVTGASHEQYF
abundance: .; v_gene: TRBV6-5; d_gene: .; j_gene: TRBJ2-2; CDR3nt: TGTGCCAGCACCGGGGCCACCGGGGAGCTGTTTTTT; CDR3aa: CASTGATGELFF
abundance: .; v_gene: TRBV2; d_gene: .; j_gene: TRBJ2-7; CDR3nt: TGTGCCAGCAGTGACGGGCAGACCTACGAGCAGTACTTC; CDR3aa: CASSDGQTYEQYF
abundance: .; v_gene: TRBV7-8; d_gene: .; j_gene: TRBJ2-2; CDR3nt: TGTGCCAGCAGCTTAGCCGGCGGGGAGCTGTTTTTT; CDR3aa: CASSLAGGELFF
abundance: .; v_gene: TRBV15; d_gene: .; j_gene: TRBJ2-1; CDR3nt: TGTGCCACCAGCGGGGGCACCTACAATGAGCAGTTCTTC; CDR3aa: CATSGGTYNEQFF
abundance: .; v_gene: TRBV2; d_gene: .; j_gene: TRBJ2-5; CDR3nt: TGTGCCAGCAGTGAAGCGGGAAAAGGGGGGGGAGAGACCCAGTACTTC; CDR3aa: CASSEAGKGGGETQYF
abundance: few; v_gene: TRBV25-1; d_gene: TRBD1; j_gene: TRBJ2-7; CDR3nt: TGTGCCAGCAAAGGACAGGCCTACGAGCAGTACTTC; CDR3aa: CASKGQAYEQYF
abundance: .; v_gene: TRBV6-6; d_gene: .; j_gene: TRBJ2-2; CDR3nt: TGTGCCAGCAGTTATTCCCGGGGAATCGGGGAGCTGTTTTTT; CDR3aa: CASSYSRGIGELFF
abundance: .; v_gene: TRBV6-6; d_gene: .; j_gene: TRBJ1-1; CDR3nt: TGTGCCACCTCTTTGACAGCTTCCATGAACACTGAAGCTTTCTTT; CDR3aa: CATSLTASMNTEAFF
abundance: .; v_gene: TRBV2; d_gene: .; j_gene: TRBJ2-7; CDR3nt: TGTGCCAGCAGTGTTACCCGGGCCCCGCCCGAGCAGTACTTC; CDR3aa: CASSVTRAPPEQYF
abundance: .; v_gene: TRBV18; d_gene: .; j_gene: TRBJ2-1; CDR3nt: TGTGCCAGCTCACCAAGGGACGCCGTCCTAGGCAATGAGCAGTTCTTC; CDR3aa: CASSPRDAVLGNEQFF
abundance: few; v_gene: TRBV30; d_gene: TRBD1; j_gene: TRBJ2-2; CDR3nt: TGTGCCTGGAGCGCGGACAGGGTCGGCACCGGGGAGCTGTTTTTT; CDR3aa: CAWSADRVGTGELFF
abundance: .; v_gene: TRBV2; d_gene: .; j_gene: TRBJ2-2; CDR3nt: TGTGCCAGCAGATGGACAGAGAACACCGGGGAGCTGTTTTTT; CDR3aa: CASRWTENTGELFF
abundance: .; v_gene: TRBV2; d_gene: .; j_gene: TRBJ1-5; CDR3nt: TGTGCCAGCAGAGCCAACGATCAGCCCCAGCATTTT; CDR3aa: CASRANDQPQHF
abundance: few; v_gene: TRBV19; d_gene: .; j_gene: TRBJ1-1; CDR3nt: TGTGCCAGTAGTATTACGGACGGTAAAATGAACACTGAAGCTTTCTTT; CDR3aa: CASSITDGKMNTEAFF
abundance: .; v_gene: TRBV29-1; d_gene: .; j_gene: TRBJ1-2; CDR3nt: TGCAGCGTTGGACGAGGAAGGGGGACCGAGAACTATGGCTACACCTTC; CDR3aa: CSVGRGRGTENYGYTF
abundance: once; v_gene: TRBV18; d_gene: .; j_gene: TRBJ1-1; CDR3nt: TGTGCCAGCTCCCGCGACGGGGTTGGTGAAGCTTTCTTT; CDR3aa: CASSRDGVGEAFF